Here is one T cell receptor beta chain with its context. Its cognate antigen is unknown. This specimen comes from a study of early stage breast cancer tumors. Whole-study context: ER+/PR+/HER2- status applied to twelve of 16 invasive breast tumors. Eight ER+/PR+/HER2- tumors were invasive ductal; four were invasive lobular.

CDR1 is MGHDK and CDR2 is SYGVNS in the germline V gene. The CDR3 runs to 14 residues. Deletions cut 3 bases from V and 1 base from J, with 7 bases between. Each sample had two DNA replicates, approximately 0.5 ug blood or about 1.4 ug tissue. TCRdb's copy holds only in-frame clones and misses some; the assay was immunoSEQ multiplex PCR. The table lists roughly 48,000 clones, 83% of them singletons. Study-level findings and limits: Tumor and normal breast were distinguished via blood comparison in about 90% of the 16 patients.

The sequence was obtained from a person aged 45 to 59 with breast cancer. Sequences were obtained from blood. The chain has TRBV25-1 and TRBJ2-1; no firm D call. For the CDR3, the DNA is TGTGCCAGCAGTGATGTGGGGTCCTACAATGAGCAGTTCTTC. It encodes CASSDVGSYNEQFF.